The 21 T cell receptor beta chains presented below share a single source sample, sequenced in a study of T cell responses to AZD1222 COVID-19 vaccine. Profiling relied on immunoSEQ multiplex PCR, and the TCRdb table lists in-frame clones only, not all of them. The table lists around 100,000 clones, more than 85% of them singletons. This material consisted of peripheral blood, taken on day 0 of AZD1222 vaccination. These receptors all stem from an adult in good health.

A single count supports this clone. The gene calls are TRBV19 and TRBJ1-5; D not resolved. The CDR3 spans 15 residues. Germline V lookup: CDR1 LNHDA, CDR2 SQIVND (reference sequence). V was clipped by 0 bases and J by 7 bases, with 13 bases between them. CDR3 coding DNA: TGTGCCAGTAGTATAGAGGGGATGGTCGGCCAGCCCCAGCATTTT. Protein: CASSIEGMVGQPQHF.

The J gene is TRBJ1-1, the V gene TRBV11-3, with a possible D match to TRBD1 (6 bases). Deletions cut 1 base from V and 1 base from J, with 10 bases between. This CDR3 comprises 15 residues. CDR1 and CDR2 (germline): SGHNT, YENEEA. The CDR3 region is CASSLGGHRNTEAFF. Here the CDR3 DNA reads TGTGCCAGCAGCTTAGGGGGACACCGGAACACTGAAGCTTTCTTT. Supplemented by reference TRBV11-3 and TRBJ1-1, the full variable domain reads EAGVVQSPRYKIIEKKQPVAFWCNPISGHNTLYWYLQNLGQGPELLIRYENEEAVDDSQLPKDRFSAERLKGVDSTLKIQPAELGDSAVYLCASSLGGHRNTEAFFGQGTRLTVV.

V and J are TRBV5-1 and TRBJ2-5; TRBD2 matches at 11 bases. The CDR3 consists of 14 residues. J was trimmed by 5 bases and V by 5 bases; bases with no gene match: 5. Germline V CDR1 and CDR2: SGHRS, YFSETQ. Written as DNA, the CDR3 is TGCGCCAGCAGGAGCACTAGCGGGAGTGAGACCCAGTACTTC. It yields the protein CASRSTSGSETQYF.

CDR3 amino acids: CAWSVINYGYTF. DNA of the CDR3: TGTGCCTGGAGTGTAATCAACTATGGCTACACCTTC. This chain uses TRBV30 with TRBJ1-2, with unresolved D. CDR3 length: 12 amino acids. Trimming removed 0 bases from V and 2 bases from J, with 4 bases in between. CDR1 and CDR2 from the germline V gene are GTSNPN and SVGIG (reference sequence).

This chain connects TRBV28 to TRBJ1-5; D unclear. This CDR3 has 12 amino acids. With 8 bases removed from V and 4 bases from J, the gap between germline ends came to 9 bases. Germline V gives CDR1 MDHEN, CDR2 SYDVKM. The CDR3 loop is CASHIGNQPQHF. The CDR3 DNA reads TGTGCCAGCCATATTGGGAATCAGCCCCAGCATTTT.

The chain combines TRBV5-8 with TRBJ2-7; D is uncertain. V was clipped by 6 bases and J by 0 bases, with 10 bases between them. The CDR3 spans 13 residues. CDR1 SGHTS and CDR2 YDEGEE come from the germline V gene. The CDR3, as DNA: TGTGCCAGCATCAACTTCCTCTCCTACGAGCAGTACTTC. Amino acid sequence: CASINFLSYEQYF.

The rearrangement joins TRBV7-2 to TRBJ1-2; D might be TRBD1 (5 bases). V was shortened by 4 bases and J by 0 bases, with 15 bases between the two germline ends. The CDR3 sequence is 16 residues long. Germline V lookup: CDR1 SGHTA, CDR2 FQGNSA. The CDR3, as DNA: TGTGCCAGCAGCTCCAGGAGGGACGGGGCTAACTATGGCTACACCTTC. It yields the protein CASSSRRDGANYGYTF. The whole variable domain, remainder taken from reference TRBV7-2 and TRBJ1-2, is GAGVSQSPSNKVTEKGKDVELRCDPISGHTALYWYRQSLGQGLEFLIYFQGNSAPDKSGLPSDRFSAERTGGSVSTLTIQRTQQEDSAVYLCASSSRRDGANYGYTFGSGTRLTVV.

This clone has just one count. The rearrangement uses TRBV19 and TRBJ2-1; 10 bases map to TRBD1. This CDR3 is built from 15 residues. Germline loops: CDR1 LNHDA, CDR2 SQIVND (reference sequence). J lost 7 bases, V lost 4 bases, and 7 bases had no gene match. CDR3: CASSTGTGAWNEQFF. In DNA form, the CDR3 reads TGTGCCAGTAGTACCGGGACAGGGGCGTGGAATGAGCAGTTCTTC.

The chain joins TRBV27 to TRBJ1-4; TRBD1 aligns across 10 bases. Germline V gene sequence: CDR1 MNHEY, CDR2 SMNVEV (reference sequence). V trimming: 1 base; J trimming: 7 bases; junction bases outside the gene matches: 6. The CDR3 extends over 16 amino acids. CDR3 in amino acids: CASSLYLTGGSEKLFF. In nucleotides, the CDR3 is TGTGCCAGCAGTTTATATTTGACAGGGGGCTCTGAAAAACTGTTTTTT.

The chain has TRBV15 and TRBJ1-2; D is unclear. With 5 bases removed from V and 1 base from J, the gap between germline ends came to 8 bases. Per the germline V gene, CDR1 is LNHNV and CDR2 is YYDKDF (reference sequence). The CDR3 contains 13 residues. CDR3 amino acids: CATSVSHNYGYTF. The DNA for the CDR3 is TGTGCCACCAGCGTGTCCCATAACTATGGCTACACCTTC.

This chain joins TRBV30 and TRBJ1-6; D possibly corresponds to TRBD1 (5 bases). Germline V gives CDR1 GTSNPN, CDR2 SVGIG (reference sequence). Trimming removed 0 bases at V and 9 bases at J, with 9 bases between. The CDR3 has 13 residues. The CDR3 protein is CAWSVVGGSPLHF. The CDR3 DNA reads as TGTGCCTGGAGTGTAGTCGGGGGTTCACCCCTCCACTTT.

This chain connects TRBV30 to TRBJ2-5, with 13 bases identical to TRBD2. The CDR3 spans 16 residues. V was clipped by 2 bases and J by 5 bases; unmatched bases: 8. Germline lookup yields CDR1 GTSNPN and CDR2 SVGIG (reference sequence). CDR3 bases: TGTGCCTGGAGTATACTAGCGGGAGGGCCTGAGGAGACCCAGTACTTC. It is translated as CAWSILAGGPEETQYF. Full variable domain (missing parts from reference TRBV30 and TRBJ2-5): SQTIHQWPATLVQPVGSPLSLECTVEGTSNPNLYWYRQAAGRGLQLLFYSVGIGQISSEVPQNLSASRPQDRQFILSSKKLLLSDSGFYLCAWSILAGGPEETQYFGPGTRLLVL.

This chain uses TRBV5-1 with TRBJ1-1, with a tentative D call TRBD1 (5 bases). The CDR3 covers 14 residues. Trimming removed 2 bases from V and 3 bases from J, with 11 bases in between. The V gene's germline CDR1 is SGHRS and CDR2 YFSETQ. Here the CDR3 DNA reads TGCGCCAGCAGCTTCGAGGGGCGCCACACTGAAGCTTTCTTT. It encodes CASSFEGRHTEAFF.

The sample holds one count of this clone. The rearrangement joins TRBV19 to TRBJ1-1, with 7 bases matching TRBD1. There are 14 residues in the CDR3. With 5 bases clipped from V and 0 bases from J, the junction kept 3 bases outside the gene matches. The germline V gene has CDR1 LNHDA and CDR2 SQIVND (reference sequence). CDR3 nucleotides: TGTGCCAGTAGTTCTGACAGGGTGAACACTGAAGCTTTCTTT. It encodes CASSSDRVNTEAFF.

The CDR3 loop reads CASSSRLRGAGYNEQFF. The CDR3 region has the DNA TGTGCCAGCAGCTCCAGGCTACGGGGGGCGGGCTACAATGAGCAGTTCTTC. The chain carries TRBV13 and TRBJ2-1; tentative D call: TRBD2 (7 bases). This CDR3 has 17 residues. Germline lookup yields CDR1 PRHDT and CDR2 FYEKMQ (reference sequence). Between the trimmed V and J ends, which lost 4 bases and 3 bases, there was a span of 19 bases. The full variable domain, completed using reference TRBV13 and TRBJ2-1, is AAGVIQSPRHLIKEKRETATLKCYPIPRHDTVYWYQQGPGQDPQFLISFYEKMQSDKGSIPDRFSAQQFSDYHSELNMSSLELGDSALYFCASSSRLRGAGYNEQFFGPGTRLTVL.

V gene TRBV6-5 combines with J gene TRBJ2-2, with 8 bases matching TRBD1. CDR3 length: 15 amino acids. Unmatched junction bases numbered 7, after V lost 6 bases and J lost 4 bases. In germline, CDR1 is MNHEY, CDR2 SVGAGI. The CDR3, as DNA: TGTGCCAGCAGCACTCAGGGGGCGGGCACCGGGGAGCTGTTTTTT. Its translation is CASSTQGAGTGELFF.

J is TRBJ1-1 and V is TRBV19; the D gene is possibly TRBD1 (5 bases). In germline, CDR1 is LNHDA, CDR2 SQIVND (reference sequence). The CDR3 is made up of 11 amino acids. V was pared by 9 bases and J by 5 bases, with 10 bases between. CDR3 amino acids: CASTRGTEAFF. CDR3 DNA: TGTGCCAGCACCCGGGGGACTGAAGCTTTCTTT.

CDR3 nucleotide sequence: TGTGCCAGCAGTTCCCCGGGGAAAGATACGCAGTATTTT. Translating it yields CASSSPGKDTQYF. V usage is TRBV28 and J usage is TRBJ2-3, with D possibly being TRBD2 (5 bases). Germline values: CDR1 MDHEN, CDR2 SYDVKM. There are 13 residues in the CDR3. V was pared by 4 bases and J by 5 bases, with 10 bases between.

The chain couples TRBV18 to TRBJ2-1; 9 bases match TRBD1. Trimming at V came to 4 bases and at J to 4 bases, leaving 2 bases not matched to a gene. This CDR3 spans 14 amino acids. Germline CDR1 KGHSH, CDR2 LQKENI. The chain's CDR3 is CASSRGQGYNEQFF. CDR3 bases: TGTGCCAGCTCACGGGGACAGGGTTACAATGAGCAGTTCTTC.

The chain recombines TRBV14 with TRBJ1-3; 7 nucleotides agree with TRBD1. This CDR3 comprises 16 residues. V lost 7 bases, J lost 0 bases, and 9 bases stayed unmatched. Germline-derived CDR1 and CDR2 are SGHDN and FVKESK. The CDR3 region is CASTPMTGLSGNTIYF. DNA of the CDR3: TGTGCCAGCACCCCGATGACAGGGCTCTCTGGAAACACCATATATTTT.

V gene TRBV19 combines with J gene TRBJ1-6; D might be TRBD1 (5 bases). Germline V lookup: CDR1 LNHDA, CDR2 SQIVND (reference sequence). The CDR3 totals 13 residues. The V end lost 6 bases, the J end lost 3 bases, and 6 bases lay between the germline ends. The CDR3 DNA reads as TGTGCCAGTAGCGACAGCTATAATTCACCCCTCCACTTT. This sequence encodes CASSDSYNSPLHF.